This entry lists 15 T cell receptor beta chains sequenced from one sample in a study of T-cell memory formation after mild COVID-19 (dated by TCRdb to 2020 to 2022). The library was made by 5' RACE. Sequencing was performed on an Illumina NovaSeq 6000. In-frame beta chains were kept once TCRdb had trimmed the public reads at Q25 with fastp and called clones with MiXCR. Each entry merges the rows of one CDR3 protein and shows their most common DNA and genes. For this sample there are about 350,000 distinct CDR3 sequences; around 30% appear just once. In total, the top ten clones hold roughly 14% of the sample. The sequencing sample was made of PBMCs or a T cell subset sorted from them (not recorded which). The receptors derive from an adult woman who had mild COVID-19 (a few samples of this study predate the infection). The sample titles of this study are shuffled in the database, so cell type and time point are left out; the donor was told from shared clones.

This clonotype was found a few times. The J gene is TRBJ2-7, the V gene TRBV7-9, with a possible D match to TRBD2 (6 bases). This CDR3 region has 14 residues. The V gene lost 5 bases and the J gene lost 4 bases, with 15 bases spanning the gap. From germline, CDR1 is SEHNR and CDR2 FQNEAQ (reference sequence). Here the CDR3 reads CASSPTGGMYEQYF. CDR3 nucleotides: TGTGCCAGCAGCCCAACTGGCGGGATGTACGAGCAGTACTTC.

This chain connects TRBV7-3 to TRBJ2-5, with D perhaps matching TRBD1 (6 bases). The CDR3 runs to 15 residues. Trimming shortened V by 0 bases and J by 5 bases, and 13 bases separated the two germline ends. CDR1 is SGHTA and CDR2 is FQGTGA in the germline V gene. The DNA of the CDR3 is TGTGCCAGCAGCTTAACGGCAGGGGAAATCGAGACCCAGTACTTC. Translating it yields CASSLTAGEIETQYF. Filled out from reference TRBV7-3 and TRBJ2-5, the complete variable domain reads GAGVSQTPSNKVTEKGKYVELRCDPISGHTALYWYRQSLGQGPEFLIYFQGTGAADDSGLPNDRFFAVRPEGSVSTLKIQRTERGDSAVYLCASSLTAGEIETQYFGPGTRLLVL.

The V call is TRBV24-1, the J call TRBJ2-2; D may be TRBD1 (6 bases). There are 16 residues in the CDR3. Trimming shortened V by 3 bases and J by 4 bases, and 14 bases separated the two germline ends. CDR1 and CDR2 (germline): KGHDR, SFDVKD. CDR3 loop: CATSDGRQVFTGELFF. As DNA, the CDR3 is TGTGCCACCAGTGATGGCCGACAGGTCTTCACCGGGGAGCTGTTTTTT.

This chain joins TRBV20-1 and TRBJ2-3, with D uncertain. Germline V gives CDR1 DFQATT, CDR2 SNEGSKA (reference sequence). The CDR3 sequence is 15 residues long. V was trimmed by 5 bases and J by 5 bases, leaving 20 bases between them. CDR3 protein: CSAPPRTTWGDTQYF. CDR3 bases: TGCAGTGCTCCACCCCGGACCACCTGGGGAGATACGCAGTATTTT.

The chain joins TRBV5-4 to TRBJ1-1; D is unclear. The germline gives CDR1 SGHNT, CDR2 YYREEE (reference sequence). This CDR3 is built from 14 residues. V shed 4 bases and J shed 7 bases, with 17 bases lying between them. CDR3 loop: CASSLAGTTFEAFF. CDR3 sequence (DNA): TGTGCCAGCAGCCTGGCGGGTACGACATTTGAAGCTTTCTTT.

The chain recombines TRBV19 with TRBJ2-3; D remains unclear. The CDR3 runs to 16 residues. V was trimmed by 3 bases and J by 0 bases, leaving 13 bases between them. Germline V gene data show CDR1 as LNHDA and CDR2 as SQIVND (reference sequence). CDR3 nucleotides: TGTGCCAGTAGTATGAGAGACCGAGAGAGCACAGATACGCAGTATTTT. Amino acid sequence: CASSMRDRESTDTQYF.

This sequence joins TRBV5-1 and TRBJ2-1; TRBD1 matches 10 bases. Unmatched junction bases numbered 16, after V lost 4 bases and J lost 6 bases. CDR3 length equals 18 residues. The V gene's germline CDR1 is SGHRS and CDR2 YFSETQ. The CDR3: CASSLAPWDRGMSNEQFF. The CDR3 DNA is TGCGCCAGCAGCCTGGCCCCCTGGGACAGGGGAATGTCCAATGAGCAGTTCTTC.

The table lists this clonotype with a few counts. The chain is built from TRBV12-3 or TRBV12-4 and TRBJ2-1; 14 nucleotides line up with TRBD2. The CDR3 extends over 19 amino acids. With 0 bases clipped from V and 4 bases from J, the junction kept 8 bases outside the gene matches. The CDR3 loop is CASSLAAPGLAGAYNEQFF. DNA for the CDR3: TGTGCCAGCAGTTTAGCGGCTCCGGGACTAGCGGGGGCATACAATGAGCAGTTCTTC.

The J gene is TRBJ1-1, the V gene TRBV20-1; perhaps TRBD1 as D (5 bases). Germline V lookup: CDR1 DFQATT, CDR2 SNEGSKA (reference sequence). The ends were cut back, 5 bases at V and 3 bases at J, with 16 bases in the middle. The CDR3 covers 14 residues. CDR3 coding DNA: TGCAGTGCTCTATCGACAGCATGGGACACTGAAGCTTTCTTT. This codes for CSALSTAWDTEAFF.

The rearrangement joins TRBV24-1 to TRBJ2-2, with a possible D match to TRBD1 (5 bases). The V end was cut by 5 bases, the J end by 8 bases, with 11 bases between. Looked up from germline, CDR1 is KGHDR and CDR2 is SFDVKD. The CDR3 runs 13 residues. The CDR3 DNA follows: TGTGCCACCAGTGCTCTGGGGCGGGGGGAGCTGTTTTTT. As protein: CATSALGRGELFF.

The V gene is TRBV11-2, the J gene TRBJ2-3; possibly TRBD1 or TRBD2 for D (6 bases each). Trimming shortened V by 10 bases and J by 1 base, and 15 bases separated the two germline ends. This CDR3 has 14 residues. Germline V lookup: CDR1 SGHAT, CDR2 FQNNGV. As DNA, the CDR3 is TGTGCCACCCGGTGGGGGGCCGGCACAGATACGCAGTATTTT. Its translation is CATRWGAGTDTQYF.

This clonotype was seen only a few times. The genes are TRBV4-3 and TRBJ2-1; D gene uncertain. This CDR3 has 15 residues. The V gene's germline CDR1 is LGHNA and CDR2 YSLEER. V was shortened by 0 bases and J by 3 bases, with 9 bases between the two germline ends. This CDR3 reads CASSQDWVNYNEQFF. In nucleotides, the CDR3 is TGCGCCAGCAGCCAAGATTGGGTCAACTACAATGAGCAGTTCTTC.

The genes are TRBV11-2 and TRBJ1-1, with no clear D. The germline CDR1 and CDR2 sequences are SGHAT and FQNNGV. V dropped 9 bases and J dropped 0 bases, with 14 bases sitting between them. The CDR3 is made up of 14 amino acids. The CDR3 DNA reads TGTGCCAGTTCCCTTGCGCAACTGAACACTGAAGCTTTCTTT. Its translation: CASSLAQLNTEAFF.

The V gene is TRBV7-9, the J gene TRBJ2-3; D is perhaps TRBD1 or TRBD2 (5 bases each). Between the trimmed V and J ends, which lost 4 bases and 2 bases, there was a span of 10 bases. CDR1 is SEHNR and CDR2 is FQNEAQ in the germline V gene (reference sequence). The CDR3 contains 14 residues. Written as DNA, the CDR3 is TGTGCCAGCAGCTGGTCCGGGACCACAGATACGCAGTATTTT. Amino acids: CASSWSGTTDTQYF.

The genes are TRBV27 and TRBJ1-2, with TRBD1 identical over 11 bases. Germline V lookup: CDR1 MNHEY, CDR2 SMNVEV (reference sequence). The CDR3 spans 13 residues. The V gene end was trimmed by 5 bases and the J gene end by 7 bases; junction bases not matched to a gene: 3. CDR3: CASSHGTGGGYTF. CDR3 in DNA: TGTGCCAGCAGTCACGGGACAGGGGGTGGCTACACCTTC.